The rows below give T cell receptor beta chains drawn from one sample of a study of shared T cell receptors in the human thymus. This table comes from immunoSEQ multiplex PCR, and its TCRdb copy is limited to in-frame clones, with some not included. Here the sample spans hundreds of thousands of clones, around 87% being singletons. A further study also used this sample, focusing on human thymus T cells.

Sequenced input: thymocytes. These receptors all stem from a boy in the first two years of life with a congenital heart defect. The CDR3 runs from the conserved cysteine through the conserved F or W. A D gene is named only where the DNA matches it firmly. Some rows have no size entry. The others give once, few or many, or a class for an expanded clone.

>TRBV16|TRBJ2-7|-|TRBD1
CASIPQIDRFRDRAYEQYF
TGTGCCAGCATCCCACAAATCGACCGGTTCAGGGACAGGGCCTACGAGCAGTACTTC
>TRBV10-3|TRBJ2-7|-|-
CAISVTGAGYEQYF
TGTGCCATCAGCGTTACAGGGGCGGGGTACGAGCAGTACTTC
>TRBV14|TRBJ2-3|-|-
CASSQDLALADTQYF
TGTGCCAGCAGCCAAGATTTAGCCCTAGCAGATACGCAGTATTTT
>TRBV5-6|TRBJ1-4|few|-
CASSGTGSTNEKLFF
TGTGCCAGCAGCGGTACAGGGTCAACTAATGAAAAACTGTTTTTT
>TRBV2|TRBJ2-1|-|-
CASSEELTGLRWFF
TGTGCCAGCAGTGAAGAGTTGACAGGCCTGAGATGGTTCTTC
>TRBV4-1|TRBJ2-5|-|TRBD2
CASSQGFGTSGAPTQETQYF
TGCGCCAGCAGCCAAGGTTTTGGGACTAGCGGGGCGCCGACCCAAGAGACCCAGTACTTC
>TRBV4-1|TRBJ1-1|-|-
CASSQDQGRQKNTEAFF
TGCGCCAGCAGCCAAGATCAGGGTAGGCAGAAGAATACTGAAGCTTTCTTT
>TRBV5-4|TRBJ1-6|few|-
CASSLEGQGVDNSPLHF
TGTGCCAGCAGCTTGGAGGGACAAGGCGTGGATAATTCACCCCTCCACTTT
>TRBV4-1|TRBJ1-3|-|-
CASSQVVGLFSGNTIYF
TGCGCCAGCAGCCAAGTAGTGGGGCTTTTCTCTGGAAACACCATATATTTT
>TRBV6-5|TRBJ1-4|once|TRBD1
CASSHGGQGNEKLFF
TGTGCCAGCAGCCACGGGGGACAGGGTAATGAAAAACTGTTTTTT
>TRBV7-2|TRBJ2-5|-|TRBD1
CASSPSMGQEQETQYF
TGTGCCAGCAGCCCATCAATGGGACAGGAGCAAGAGACCCAGTACTTC
>TRBV5-1|TRBJ2-7|once|-
CASSLVRPGEQYF
TGCGCCAGCAGCTTGGTGCGGCCGGGGGAGCAGTACTTC
>TRBV14|TRBJ2-5|-|TRBD2
CASSQGLAGGIQETQYF
TGTGCCAGCAGCCAAGGACTAGCGGGGGGCATCCAAGAGACCCAGTACTTC
>TRBV7-9|TRBJ2-7|once|TRBD2
CASSLQREPYEQYF
TGTGCCAGCAGCTTACAGCGGGAGCCCTACGAGCAGTACTTC
>TRBV14|TRBJ2-7|-|-
CASSQDYSYEQYF
TGTGCCAGCAGCCAAGACTACAGCTACGAGCAGTACTTC
>TRBV5-5|TRBJ2-7|once|TRBD2
CASSSLAGAQEQYF
TGTGCCAGCAGCTCACTAGCGGGAGCGCAAGAGCAGTACTTC
>TRBV2|TRBJ2-1|-|TRBD2
CASSEGLAGATYNEQFF
TGTGCCAGCAGCGAGGGACTAGCGGGGGCTACCTACAATGAGCAGTTCTTC
>TRBV7-9|TRBJ1-1|-|-
CASRIEGKLMNTEAFF
TGTGCCAGCAGAATTGAGGGAAAGCTGATGAACACTGAAGCTTTCTTT
>TRBV7-2|TRBJ1-3|-|-
CASSLQNGNTIYF
TGTGCCAGCAGCTTACAGAATGGAAACACCATATATTTT
>TRBV28|TRBJ2-7|-|-
CASSAGTHYEQYF
TGTGCCAGCAGTGCCGGGACACACTACGAGCAGTACTTC
>TRBV28|TRBJ2-7|-|-
CASSWAVGGGYSYEQYF
TGTGCCAGCAGTTGGGCCGTGGGTGGGGGCTACTCCTACGAGCAGTACTTC
>TRBV4-3|TRBJ1-2|once|-
CASSQDEGANYGYTF
TGCGCCAGCAGCCAAGATGAGGGGGCTAACTATGGCTACACCTTC
>TRBV5-6|TRBJ1-3|-|-
CASSFRGHSGNTIYF
TGTGCCAGCAGCTTCAGGGGCCACTCTGGAAACACCATATATTTT
>TRBV30|TRBJ2-7|-|TRBD2
CAWKGTSSYEQYF
TGTGCCTGGAAAGGGACTAGCTCCTACGAGCAGTACTTC
>TRBV9|TRBJ2-7|-|TRBD2
CASSVGPTSGGYEQYF
TGTGCCAGCAGCGTAGGTCCGACTAGCGGGGGCTACGAGCAGTACTTC
>TRBV14|TRBJ2-2|-|-
CASSQGSRDTGELFF
TGTGCCAGCAGCCAAGGCTCCAGGGACACCGGGGAGCTGTTTTTT
>TRBV6-5|TRBJ2-4|-|-
CASSYPDISKNIQYF
TGTGCCAGCAGTTACCCGGACATCAGCAAAAACATTCAGTACTTC
>TRBV2|TRBJ2-7|-|TRBD2
CASSEARLAGGLTYEQYF
TGTGCCAGCAGTGAAGCGAGACTAGCGGGGGGGCTCACCTACGAGCAGTACTTC
>TRBV28|TRBJ1-5|-|-
CASSPGHNSGPQHF
TGTGCCAGCAGTCCCGGACACAACTCGGGGCCCCAGCATTTT
>TRBV5-8|TRBJ2-3|-|-
CASSPAIPPTGSTDTQYF
TGTGCCAGCAGCCCCGCAATACCGCCGACGGGTAGCACAGATACGCAGTATTTT
>TRBV10-3|TRBJ1-1|-|TRBD1
CAISSGQGWGGSEAFF
TGTGCCATCAGTTCGGGACAGGGTTGGGGTGGTTCTGAAGCTTTCTTT
>TRBV28|TRBJ2-5|-|TRBD2
CASNYTPRERDYQETQYF
TGTGCCAGCAACTATACACCCCGGGAGCGGGACTACCAAGAGACCCAGTACTTC
>TRBV28|TRBJ2-7|-|TRBD1
CAAAKGALGNEQYF
TGTGCCGCGGCCAAGGGGGCGCTTGGGAACGAGCAGTACTTC
>TRBV7-8|TRBJ2-7|-|TRBD1
CASSSGQGLYEQYF
TGTGCCAGCAGCTCGGGACAGGGACTCTACGAGCAGTACTTC
>TRBV19|TRBJ2-1|-|TRBD2
CASSIEGGRVYNEQFF
TGTGCCAGTAGTATAGAAGGCGGGAGAGTCTACAATGAGCAGTTCTTC
>TRBV5-1|TRBJ2-3|few|-
CASSLLCLVGPHSDTQYF
TGCGCCAGCAGCTTGTTGTGCCTAGTAGGTCCACACTCAGATACGCAGTATTTT
>TRBV19|TRBJ1-2|-|-
CASSIAHREGGYTF
TGTGCCAGTAGTATAGCGCACAGGGAGGGCGGCTACACCTTC
>TRBV19|TRBJ1-5|few|-
CASSMSFGGPQPQHF
TGTGCCAGTAGTATGTCTTTCGGGGGGCCTCAGCCCCAGCATTTT
>TRBV15|TRBJ2-5|-|-
CATSRVRDGKKGTQYF
TGTGCCACCAGCAGAGTGCGGGATGGGAAAAAAGGGACCCAGTACTTC
>TRBV5-1|TRBJ2-5|once|TRBD2
CASSLASGGEETQYF
TGCGCCAGCAGCTTGGCTAGCGGGGGGGAAGAGACCCAGTACTTC
>TRBV12-5|TRBJ1-1|-|-
CASGLYPRGWGGTEAFF
TGTGCTAGTGGTTTGTACCCTCGAGGGTGGGGTGGCACTGAAGCTTTCTTT
>TRBV27|TRBJ2-1|-|TRBD1
CASRLTGVDNEQFF
TGTGCCAGCAGACTGACAGGGGTTGACAATGAGCAGTTCTTC
>TRBV6-5|TRBJ1-6|-|-
CASSQPRHHNSPLHF
TGTGCCAGCAGTCAACCGCGACACCATAATTCACCCCTCCACTTT
>TRBV27|TRBJ2-7|once|TRBD2
CASTPSGGIPYEQYF
TGTGCCAGCACTCCTAGCGGGGGGATTCCCTACGAGCAGTACTTC
>TRBV9|TRBJ1-2|-|-
CASSAPHRDRYGYTF
TGTGCCAGCAGCGCCCCTCACAGGGACCGCTATGGCTACACCTTC
>TRBV5-6|TRBJ2-1|-|TRBD2
CASSFSLASGSYEQFF
TGTGCCAGCAGCTTTAGTTTGGCTAGCGGGAGCTATGAGCAGTTCTTC
>TRBV9|TRBJ2-6|-|-
CASSVDRGGANVLTF
TGTGCCAGCAGCGTAGATCGGGGAGGGGCCAACGTCCTGACTTTC
>TRBV28|TRBJ1-1|-|-
CASSRTGHLNTEAFF
TGTGCCAGCAGTAGGACGGGACACCTGAACACTGAAGCTTTCTTT
>TRBV5-1|TRBJ1-2|-|TRBD1
CASTSGQGHYGYTF
TGCGCCAGCACCTCAGGACAGGGCCACTATGGCTACACCTTC
>TRBV27|TRBJ2-7|-|-
CASSLRMRAGRRCEQYF
TGTGCCAGCAGTTTAAGAATGCGGGCAGGGAGGAGATGCGAGCAGTACTTC
>TRBV4-3|TRBJ1-1|-|TRBD1
CASSQESRGTDTEAFF
TGCGCCAGCAGCCAGGAAAGCAGGGGGACGGACACTGAAGCTTTCTTT
>TRBV14|TRBJ2-7|-|TRBD2
CASSQGWLAGTYEQYF
TGTGCCAGCAGCCAGGGCTGGCTAGCGGGGACCTACGAGCAGTACTTC
>TRBV5-1|TRBJ1-1|-|-
CASSTIFRMQGAFF
TGCGCCAGCAGCACCATATTCAGGATGCAGGGTGCTTTCTTT
>TRBV5-5|TRBJ2-3|-|-
CASSLGDSGSGPDTQYF
TGTGCCAGCAGCTTGGGGGACAGCGGGAGCGGGCCAGATACGCAGTATTTT
>TRBV9|TRBJ2-3|-|-
CASSVAAGEFETDTQYF
TGTGCCAGCAGCGTAGCGGCGGGCGAGTTCGAAACAGATACGCAGTATTTT
>TRBV5-1|TRBJ2-3|-|TRBD2
CASSDPAGDVADTQYF
TGCGCCAGCAGCGACCCAGCGGGAGATGTGGCAGATACGCAGTATTTT
>TRBV5-4|TRBJ2-7|-|TRBD2
CASSLGPLARVYEQYF
TGTGCCAGCAGCTTGGGCCCACTAGCGCGGGTCTACGAGCAGTACTTC
>TRBV4-2|TRBJ2-7|-|-
CASSQDAHRVIYEQYF
TGTGCCAGCAGCCAAGATGCACACAGGGTAATCTACGAGCAGTACTTC
>TRBV4-3|TRBJ2-7|-|-
CASSQSGQSYTYEQYF
TGCGCCAGCAGCCAATCGGGTCAAAGCTATACCTACGAGCAGTACTTC
>TRBV19|TRBJ1-1|-|-
CASSISDGQLNTEAFF
TGTGCCAGTAGTATATCGGACGGACAGTTGAACACTGAAGCTTTCTTT